This T cell receptor beta chain was sequenced during a study of blood T cell repertoires in COVID-19. Study in general: Acute-phase and convalescent COVID-19 samples originated in the United States, Italy and Spain.

J lost 4 bases, V lost 6 bases, and 9 bases had no gene match. Germline assignment: CDR1 MNHEY and CDR2 SMNVEV (reference sequence). CDR3 size: 16 residues. Data came from immunoSEQ multiplex PCR; TCRdb stores just in-frame clones and leaves some out. The data show 200,000 to 250,000 clones, about 83% seen once. V usage is TRBV27 and J usage is TRBJ2-2, with 9 bases lining up with TRBD2. The specimen sequenced was peripheral blood. The receptor was derived from a woman aged 25 to 39 with COVID-19, enrolled during active disease. CDR3 sequence: CASRQYSGGSTGELFF. In DNA form, the CDR3 reads TGTGCCAGCAGGCAGTATAGCGGGGGTAGCACCGGGGAGCTGTTTTTT.